The 22 T cell receptor beta chains below were found in one sample sequenced in a study of blood T cell repertoires in COVID-19. The table came from immunoSEQ multiplex PCR; TCRdb's copy has only in-frame clones and leaves some out. The profile shows about 250,000 clones, 89% of them singletons. The source material was peripheral blood. All receptors derive from a woman aged 40 to 55 who had recovered from COVID-19.

The chain couples TRBV6-6 to TRBJ1-2; no clear D. The V gene lost 2 bases and the J gene lost 8 bases, with 9 bases spanning the gap. The germline V gene has CDR1 MNHNY and CDR2 SVGAGI (reference sequence). The CDR3 runs to 12 residues. CDR3 loop: CASSYEANGYTF. CDR3 nucleotides: TGTGCCAGCAGTTACGAGGCTAACGGCTACACCTTC.

The chain has TRBV23-1 and TRBJ2-5, with 7 bases fitting TRBD1. TRBV23-1 is an ORF for which the function is uncertain. Trimming removed 6 bases from V and 1 base from J; junction bases left unmatched: 8. The CDR3 runs 15 residues. CDR3 residues: CASSPLRDSQETQYF. The CDR3 nucleotides read TGCGCCAGCAGCCCCCTCCGGGACAGCCAAGAGACCCAGTACTTC.

The chain employs TRBV7-9 and TRBJ2-7, with 14 bases matching TRBD2. The germline V gene encodes CDR1 SEHNR and CDR2 FQNEAQ (reference sequence). The CDR3 is 16 residues long. The ends lost 3 bases at V and 3 bases at J; junction bases unmatched: 4. The CDR3 DNA follows: TGTGCCAGCAGCTTCCCGACTAGCGGGGGGGGCTACGAGCAGTACTTC. Translation: CASSFPTSGGGYEQYF. The entire variable domain, with the rest obtained from reference TRBV7-9 and TRBJ2-7, is as follows: DTGVSQNPRHKITKRGQNVTFRCDPISEHNRLYWYRQTLGQGPEFLTYFQNEAQLEKSRLLSDRFSAERPKGSFSTLEIQRTEQGDSAMYLCASSFPTSGGGYEQYFGPGTRLTVT.

This chain connects TRBV19 to TRBJ1-1; unclear D gene. V was cut by 3 bases and J by 0 bases, with 8 bases left in between. In germline, CDR1 is LNHDA, CDR2 SQIVND (reference sequence). The CDR3 loop spans 14 amino acids. In DNA form, the CDR3 reads TGTGCCAGTAGTATGGCCAATCTGAACACTGAAGCTTTCTTT. Protein: CASSMANLNTEAFF.

The chain is built from TRBV2 and TRBJ1-2, with unresolved D. CDR1 is SNHLY, CDR2 FYNNEI, per germline. The CDR3 has 13 amino acids. Trimming took 8 bases from V and 0 from J, leaving 10 bases between them. DNA of the CDR3: TGTGCCAGCGGAGGCCTAACTAACTATGGCTACACCTTC. This encodes CASGGLTNYGYTF. The variable domain in full, completed from reference TRBV2 and TRBJ1-2, reads EPEVTQTPSHQVTQMGQEVILRCVPISNHLYFYWYRQILGQKVEFLVSFYNNEISEKSEIFDDQFSVERPDGSNFTLKIRSTKLEDSAMYFCASGGLTNYGYTFGSGTRLTVV.

V is TRBV6-5 and J is TRBJ1-5; 7 bases align to TRBD1. V gave up 4 bases and J gave up 0 bases; unmatched junction bases: 6. CDR1 is MNHEY, CDR2 SVGAGI, per germline. This CDR3 has 16 amino acids. The CDR3 nucleotides are TGTGCCAGCAGTTTGGGACAGCCCTATAGCAATCAGCCCCAGCATTTT. It yields the protein CASSLGQPYSNQPQHF.

As to this clone: Other nucleotide sequences in the sample specify the same CDR3. J is TRBJ2-7 and V is TRBV28; 9 bases match TRBD1. Germline assignment: CDR1 MDHEN and CDR2 SYDVKM. Trimming removed 6 bases from V and 0 bases from J; junction bases left unmatched: 3. The CDR3 sequence is 14 residues long. The CDR3 is CASRTGGSSYEQYF. CDR3 sequence (DNA): TGTGCCAGCAGGACAGGGGGGAGCTCCTACGAGCAGTACTTC.

The gene calls are TRBV4-1 and TRBJ1-1; D is unresolved. Trimming left V 4 bases short and J 6 bases short, with 15 bases between. Germline V lookup: CDR1 MGHRA, CDR2 YSYEKL. The CDR3 is 14 amino acids. The CDR3 reads CASSPRGPWAEAFF. In nucleotides, the CDR3 is TGCGCCAGCAGCCCCCGGGGTCCGTGGGCTGAAGCTTTCTTT.

This chain joins TRBV4-1 and TRBJ1-3; D call uncertain. This CDR3 spans 14 amino acids. Germline V gives CDR1 MGHRA, CDR2 YSYEKL. The V and J ends lost 4 bases and 1 base respectively, with 8 bases between them. CDR3 loop: CASSLGPSGNTIYF. CDR3 in DNA: TGCGCCAGCAGCCTCGGTCCGTCTGGAAACACCATATATTTT.

This chain connects TRBV6-5 to TRBJ2-7; TRBD2 matches 12 bases. V was pared by 8 bases and J by 5 bases, with 10 bases of the junction left unmatched. CDR3 length: 15 residues. Looked up from germline, CDR1 is MNHEY and CDR2 is SVGAGI. CDR3 amino acids: CASQGPSGRAHEQYV. In DNA, the CDR3 is TGTGCCAGCCAGGGGCCTAGCGGGAGGGCCCACGAGCAGTACGTC.

The chain employs TRBV9 and TRBJ1-1, with a weak D call TRBD1 (5 bases). CDR3 length: 16 residues. The ends were cut back, 4 bases at V and 5 bases at J, with 21 bases in the middle. Germline-derived CDR1 and CDR2 are SGDLS and YYNGEE. The CDR3 coding sequence is TGTGCCAGCAGCTCCCAGCCCCCCGGGGGTGGTACTGAAGCTTTCTTT. Its protein is CASSSQPPGGGTEAFF.

This clone showed up just once. The rearrangement joins TRBV3-1 (or the pseudogene TRBV3-2) to TRBJ2-7; D remains ambiguous. V lost 1 base and J 3 bases, leaving 7 bases between the germline ends. The CDR3 length is 13 residues. CDR1 is LGHDT, CDR2 YNNKEL, per germline (reference sequence). CDR3 coding DNA: TGTGCCAGCAGCCAAGGGCCGGGCTACGAGCAGTACTTC. As protein: CASSQGPGYEQYF.

This clone was seen a single time. The chain employs TRBV5-1 and TRBJ2-7, with a weak D call TRBD2 (5 bases). Trimming left V 0 bases short and J 2 bases short, with 12 bases between. The CDR3 runs 15 residues. Germline assignment: CDR1 SGHRS and CDR2 YFSETQ. The chain's CDR3 is CASSLGGLPAYEQYF. The CDR3 coding sequence is TGCGCCAGCAGCTTGGGAGGGCTTCCTGCCTACGAGCAGTACTTC.

The rearrangement links TRBV7-9 to TRBJ2-2, with a weak D call TRBD1 (7 bases). Germline V gives CDR1 SEHNR, CDR2 FQNEAQ (reference sequence). V gave up 6 bases and J gave up 0 bases, with 17 bases separating them. The CDR3 sequence is 17 residues long. The CDR3 loop reads CASRPTGEVSNTGELFF. The CDR3 region has the DNA TGTGCCAGCAGACCTACAGGGGAGGTTTCGAACACCGGGGAGCTGTTTTTT.

This chain joins TRBV10-3 and TRBJ2-5; TRBD1 might be the D (5 bases). CDR3 length: 13 amino acids. V dropped 8 bases and J dropped 5 bases, with 15 bases sitting between them. CDR1 is ENHRY, CDR2 SYGVKD, per germline. CDR3 in amino acids: CAIRTGDGETQYF. In DNA, the CDR3 is TGTGCCATCCGCACAGGAGACGGGGAGACCCAGTACTTC.

This clone was recorded only once. The chain employs TRBV4-1 and TRBJ1-2; 7 bases align to TRBD1. The CDR3 has 15 residues. The trim removed 3 bases at V and 4 bases at J, leaving 8 bases unmatched. Per germline, CDR1 MGHRA and CDR2 YSYEKL. As DNA, the CDR3 is TGCGCCAGCAGCCATCGACAGGGTCTAGGCTATGGCTACACCTTC. Protein: CASSHRQGLGYGYTF.

The genes are TRBV6-2 or TRBV6-3 and TRBJ2-7; TRBD2 matches at 12 bases. V was pared by 6 bases and J by 2 bases, with 5 bases of the junction left unmatched. This CDR3 is built from 15 residues. Germline V lookup: CDR1 MNHEY, CDR2 SVGEGT. CDR3 DNA sequence: TGTGCCAGCAGCCAAGGACTAGCGGGGACCTACGAGCAGTACGTC. Protein sequence: CASSQGLAGTYEQYV.

The V and J genes are TRBV7-8 and TRBJ1-6; D possibly corresponds to TRBD1 (6 bases). The V end lost 4 bases, the J end lost 9 bases, and 16 bases lay between the germline ends. The CDR3 spans 15 residues. Germline lookup yields CDR1 SGHVS and CDR2 FQNEAQ. The CDR3 protein is CASSSARQGGSPLHF. The CDR3 DNA sequence: TGTGCCAGCAGCTCTGCCCGACAAGGGGGTTCACCCCTCCACTTT.

The rearrangement links TRBV5-5 to TRBJ2-7; D is undetermined. Germline V lookup: CDR1 SGHKS, CDR2 YYEKEE (reference sequence). CDR3 length: 13 residues. V was cut by 0 bases and J by 3 bases, with 7 bases left in between. CDR3 in amino acids: CASSLGYRYEQYF. CDR3 coding DNA: TGTGCCAGCAGCTTGGGCTACCGCTACGAGCAGTACTTC.

This clone has only one observation. The CDR3 bases are TGTGCCAGCAGCTTGATATCCTACAATGAGCAGTTCTTC. The encoded protein is CASSLISYNEQFF. The chain uses TRBV5-4 and TRBJ2-1, with D hard to call. CDR1 SGHNT and CDR2 YYREEE come from the germline V gene (reference sequence). Trimming took off 1 base at V and 1 base at J, with 3 bases between the two ends. The CDR3 has 13 residues.

In its sample, this clone was seen once. The chain employs TRBV5-4 and TRBJ2-2; D call uncertain. CDR3 size: 14 residues. Trimming took 4 bases from V and 7 from J, leaving 14 bases between them. Per germline, CDR1 SGHNT and CDR2 YYREEE (reference sequence). The CDR3 here is CASSPVRTVGELFF. Here the CDR3 DNA reads TGTGCCAGCAGCCCCGTGCGCACGGTCGGGGAGCTGTTTTTT.

V is TRBV5-5 and J is TRBJ1-1, with unresolved D. This CDR3 spans 15 amino acids. Per the germline V gene, CDR1 is SGHKS and CDR2 is YYEKEE (reference sequence). Trimming removed 1 base from V and 1 base from J, with 11 bases in between. The CDR3 here is CASSLSRNPNTEAFF. Here the CDR3 DNA reads TGTGCCAGCAGCTTGTCGAGGAACCCGAACACTGAAGCTTTCTTT.